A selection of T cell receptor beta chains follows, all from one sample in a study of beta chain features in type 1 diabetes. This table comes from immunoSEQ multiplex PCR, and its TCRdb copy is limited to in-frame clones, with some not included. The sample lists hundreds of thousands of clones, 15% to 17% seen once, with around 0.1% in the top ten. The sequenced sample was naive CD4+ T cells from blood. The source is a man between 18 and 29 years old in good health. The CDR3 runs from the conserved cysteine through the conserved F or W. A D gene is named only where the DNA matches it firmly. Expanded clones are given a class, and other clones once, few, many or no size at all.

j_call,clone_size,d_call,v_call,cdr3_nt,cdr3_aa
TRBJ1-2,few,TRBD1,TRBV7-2,TGTGCCAGCAGACTCCACGACAGGGCGGATGGCTACACCTTC,CASRLHDRADGYTF
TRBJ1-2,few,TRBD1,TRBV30,TGTGCCTGGAGTGGACAGGGGAATGGGGATGGCTACACCTTC,CAWSGQGNGDGYTF
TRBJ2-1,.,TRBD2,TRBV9,TGTGCCAGCAGCGTACAGGGAGGGTATGAGCAGTTCTTC,CASSVQGGYEQFF
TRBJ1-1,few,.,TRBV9,TGTGCCAGCAGCGTCCTGACAGGGAACACTGAAGCTTTCTTT,CASSVLTGNTEAFF
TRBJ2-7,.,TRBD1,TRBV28,TGTGCCAGCGGGGCGACAGGGGGCGTCTACGAGCAGTACTTC,CASGATGGVYEQYF
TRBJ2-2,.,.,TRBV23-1,TGCGCCAGCAGTCCCCCGCCTCACCAGGGTAGGGACACCGGGGAGCTGTTTTTT,CASSPPPHQGRDTGELFF
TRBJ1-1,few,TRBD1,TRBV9,TGTGCCAGCAGCGTAAGGAGGGACAGTGAAGCTTTCTTT,CASSVRRDSEAFF
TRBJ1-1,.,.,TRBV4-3,TGCGCCAGCAGCCAAGAACCAGGGGCCTGGGGCACTGAAGCTTTCTTT,CASSQEPGAWGTEAFF
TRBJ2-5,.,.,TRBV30,TGTGCCTGGAGTGTACAATCGGGGAGAGCAGGGGCCCAGTACTTC,CAWSVQSGRAGAQYF
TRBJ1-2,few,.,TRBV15,TGTGCCACCAGCAGAGGGGGACCCATTTATGGCTACACCTTC,CATSRGGPIYGYTF